The clone carrying this T cell receptor (beta chain) was recorded only once. This entry is derived from a study of blood T cell repertoires in COVID-19. Turning to the study itself: The study drew acute and convalescent COVID-19 samples from the United States, Italy and Spain. T cells, B-cell-depleted T cells, or PBMCs provided the cDNA or gDNA that served as material.

Original data processing: Scientists estimated how many nucleated cells there were by amplifying reference gene primers. Clones were read by immunoSEQ multiplex PCR, and TCRdb kept only the in-frame ones, dropping some. For V, J and clone size, that table is used; D and trimming come from the DNA. The data show about 160,000 clones, around 90% seen once. Germline V gene data show CDR1 as WSHSY and CDR2 as SAAADI. Trimming removed 6 bases from V and 7 bases from J; junction bases left unmatched: 2. There are 13 residues in the CDR3. Sequenced sample: peripheral blood. The rearrangement uses TRBV10-2 and TRBJ1-6; 8 positions match TRBD1. The receptor's source is a woman aged 55-70 years with active or convalescent COVID-19. In nucleotides, the CDR3 is TGCGCCAGCAGCAGACAGGGGAATTCACCCCTCCACTTT. It translates to CASSRQGNSPLHF.